Sequencing of this T cell receptor beta chain was carried out in a study of blood T cells in healthy people across ages. The germline V gene has CDR1 KGHDR and CDR2 SFDVKD. V was trimmed by 4 bases and J by 2 bases, leaving 14 bases between them. CDR3 length equals 16 residues. Note on this clonotype: Its antigen is unknown.

Primed by a sample-barcoded 5' primer and a J-beta primer mix, a second PCR proceeded for 7 to 11 cycles. A template-switch adaptor with 12 random nucleotides tagged each cDNA molecule. A single record per CDR3 protein comes from TCRdb applying MiXCR to the 5' RACE reads. The table has hundreds of thousands of distinct CDR3 sequences, approximately 60% seen once. Broader study findings: Using unsorted PBMCs precluded a conclusive naive versus antigen-experienced comparison.

The sample consisted of blood. The TCR originated in a man between 40 and 49 years old in good health. This rearrangement joins TRBV24-1 to TRBJ2-4; perhaps TRBD2 as D (5 bases). The CDR3 DNA reads as TGTGCCACCAGTGACCCGACGGGGTCAACCAAAAACATTCAGTACTTC. Residues: CATSDPTGSTKNIQYF.